These 24 T cell receptor beta chains were sequenced from one sample in a study of blood T cell repertoires in COVID-19. The method was immunoSEQ multiplex PCR; TCRdb's version includes in-frame clones alone and lacks a portion of them. The repertoire holds about 47,000 clones, with roughly 87% as singletons. The sample comprised peripheral blood. The source is a man aged 45-60 years with active COVID-19.

CDR3 DNA sequence: TGTGCCAGTAAAAGGGACAGGGACTATGGCTACACCTTC. Protein sequence: CASKRDRDYGYTF. This chain links TRBV19 with TRBJ1-2, with 9 bases identical to TRBD1. The CDR3 is 13 amino acids. Trimming removed 7 bases from V and 3 bases from J; junction bases left unmatched: 3. Per the germline V gene, CDR1 is LNHDA and CDR2 is SQIVND (reference sequence).

This clone was seen only once. This chain uses TRBV28 with TRBJ2-1; the match to TRBD2 covers 13 bases. Unmatched junction bases numbered 12, after V lost 5 bases and J lost 2 bases. CDR1 MDHEN and CDR2 SYDVKM come from the germline V gene. This CDR3 is built from 19 residues. This chain's CDR3 is CASSPLRTSGGGAYNEQFF. The CDR3 DNA reads TGTGCCAGCAGTCCCCTAAGGACTAGCGGGGGCGGAGCCTACAATGAGCAGTTCTTC. The variable domain in full, completed from reference TRBV28 and TRBJ2-1, reads DVKVTQSSRYLVKRTGEKVFLECVQDMDHENMFWYRQDPGLGLRLIYFSYDVKMKEKGDIPEGYSVSREKKERFSLILESASTNQTSMYLCASSPLRTSGGGAYNEQFFGPGTRLTVL.

This rearrangement joins TRBV5-1 to TRBJ1-3; D not resolved. V was clipped by 0 bases and J by 4 bases, with 8 bases between them. The V gene's germline CDR1 is SGHRS and CDR2 YFSETQ. This CDR3 is 14 amino acids long. The CDR3 loop is CASSLAAGGNTIYF. The DNA of the CDR3 is TGCGCCAGCAGCTTGGCCGCGGGCGGAAACACCATATATTTT. The full variable domain, its missing parts supplied by reference TRBV5-1 and TRBJ1-3, is KAGVTQTPRYLIKTRGQQVTLSCSPISGHRSVSWYQQTPGQGLQFLFEYFSETQRNKGNFPGRFSGRQFSNSRSEMNVSTLELGDSALYLCASSLAAGGNTIYFGEGSWLTVV.

This clone was counted only a few times. The chain recombines TRBV28 with TRBJ2-7, with a weak D call TRBD1 (6 bases). The CDR3 consists of 17 residues. The V end was cut by 0 bases, the J end by 2 bases, with 17 bases between. Germline values: CDR1 MDHEN, CDR2 SYDVKM. The CDR3 loop reads CASSLWGHQGRAYEQYV. The CDR3 DNA follows: TGTGCCAGCAGTTTATGGGGACATCAGGGAAGGGCCTACGAGCAGTACGTC.

The rearrangement links TRBV7-9 to TRBJ2-1; a possible D gene is TRBD1 (6 bases). The germline V and J ends were trimmed by 4 bases and 9 bases, with 16 bases remaining between them. The germline V gene encodes CDR1 SEHNR and CDR2 FQNEAQ (reference sequence). The length of the CDR3 is 14 residues. The CDR3 loop is CASSSRGDKGEQFF. The CDR3 coding sequence is TGTGCCAGCAGCTCAAGAGGGGACAAGGGTGAGCAGTTCTTC. The full variable domain, its missing parts supplied by reference TRBV7-9 and TRBJ2-1, is DTGVSQNPRHKITKRGQNVTFRCDPISEHNRLYWYRQTLGQGPEFLTYFQNEAQLEKSRLLSDRFSAERPKGSFSTLEIQRTEQGDSAMYLCASSSRGDKGEQFFGPGTRLTVL.

This chain links TRBV11-2 with TRBJ2-1; 7 bases line up with TRBD2. The V and J ends lost 3 bases and 9 bases, in that order; junction bases with no gene match: 8. Germline CDR1 SGHAT, CDR2 FQNNGV. The CDR3 totals 14 residues. CDR3 DNA sequence: TGTGCCAGCAGCTTGTCGGCGGGAGTTGGTGAGCAGTTCTTC. This codes for CASSLSAGVGEQFF.

This clone was seen once. The gene calls are TRBV9 and TRBJ2-2; weak D call: TRBD1 (5 bases). This CDR3 has 17 residues. V lost 2 bases and J 4 bases, leaving 18 bases between the germline ends. From germline, CDR1 is SGDLS and CDR2 YYNGEE. CDR3: CASSVEQVIWSTGELFF. CDR3 nucleotide sequence: TGTGCCAGCAGCGTCGAACAGGTTATTTGGAGCACCGGGGAGCTGTTTTTT.

In regard to this clone: Sequence at one end of the junction differs from germline and may be a read error. V gene TRBV9 combines with J gene TRBJ1-1; D ambiguous. This CDR3 spans 14 amino acids. The germline V gene has CDR1 SGDLS and CDR2 YYNGEE. Written as DNA, the CDR3 is TGTGCCAGCAGCGTAGTAGAGGTGAAGACTGAAGCTTTCTTT. This encodes CASSVVEVKTEAFF.

The chain combines TRBV19 with TRBJ2-5, with 10 bases lining up with TRBD1. V was pared by 6 bases and J by 7 bases, with 11 bases of the junction left unmatched. The germline gives CDR1 LNHDA, CDR2 SQIVND (reference sequence). The CDR3 has 15 residues. CDR3 region: CASSSGTGAGGTQYF. The CDR3 DNA reads TGTGCCAGTAGCTCCGGGACAGGGGCAGGAGGGACCCAGTACTTC.

V and J are TRBV5-1 and TRBJ2-1; TRBD1 might be the D (5 bases). This CDR3 contains 15 residues. CDR1 is SGHRS and CDR2 is YFSETQ in the germline V gene. Trimming took 0 bases from V and 7 from J, leaving 14 bases between them. The CDR3 sequence is CASSLGGSTSNEQFF. CDR3 nucleotide sequence: TGCGCCAGCAGCTTGGGGGGCTCGACAAGTAATGAGCAGTTCTTC.

In this sample, this clone turned up a few times. This sample includes further DNA sequences coding for the same CDR3. This chain joins TRBV5-5 and TRBJ2-7, with D maybe TRBD1 (5 bases). V was pared by 0 bases and J by 0 bases, with 7 bases between. The CDR3 sequence is 14 residues long. Germline CDR1 reads SGHKS; CDR2 reads YYEKEE (reference sequence). CDR3 DNA sequence: TGTGCCAGCAGCTTGGACAGGAGCTCCTACGAGCAGTACGTC. Its translation is CASSLDRSSYEQYV.

The chain recombines TRBV14 with TRBJ2-1; tentative D call: TRBD2 (6 bases). Deletions cut 1 base from V and 10 bases from J, with 17 bases between. The V gene's germline CDR1 is SGHDN and CDR2 FVKESK. This CDR3 is 15 amino acids long. This CDR3 is CASSQVAGPTGEQFF. The CDR3 nucleotides are TGTGCCAGCAGCCAAGTGGCGGGGCCAACGGGAGAGCAGTTCTTC.

This chain joins TRBV14 and TRBJ2-3; D is possibly TRBD1 (6 bases). Germline V lookup: CDR1 SGHDN, CDR2 FVKESK. V was trimmed by 2 bases and J by 0 bases, leaving 21 bases between them. There are 19 residues in the CDR3. CDR3 coding DNA: TGTGCCAGCAGCCAAACTGGGGGCTGGAGCGGCACTAGCACAGATACGCAGTATTTT. Translated: CASSQTGGWSGTSTDTQYF.

The chain combines TRBV5-5 with TRBJ2-2; 7 bases agree with TRBD2. CDR3 size: 15 residues. Trimming took 1 base from V and 5 from J; bases not matched to a gene: 5. CDR1 and CDR2 from the germline V gene are SGHKS and YYEKEE (reference sequence). CDR3 protein: CASSLLAGGTGELFF. The CDR3 region has the DNA TGTGCCAGCAGCTTGTTAGCGGGTGGGACCGGGGAGCTGTTTTTT.

Points on this clone: A junction boundary mismatches the germline segment, possibly from a read error. The chain uses TRBV7-7 and TRBJ1-2, with 10 bases that match TRBD1. Germline V gene sequence: CDR1 SSHAT, CDR2 FNYEAQ (reference sequence). CDR3 length: 17 amino acids. The CDR3 nucleotides are TGTGCTAGCAGCCCCCTTTTGTGGGACAGGGGAAACTATGGCTACACCTTC. Protein sequence: CASSPLLWDRGNYGYTF.

The CDR3 nucleotides read TGTGCCAGCAGTACGGACAGGGGTGGCCAAAACATTCAGTACTTC. Translation: CASSTDRGGQNIQYF. The gene calls are TRBV7-6 and TRBJ2-4; 9 nucleotides line up with TRBD1. The ends lost 6 bases at V and 5 bases at J; junction bases unmatched: 8. The CDR3 has 15 residues. The V gene's germline CDR1 is SGHVS and CDR2 FNYEAQ.

The count of this clone is one. CDR3: CASSPLPGSYNEQFF. DNA of the CDR3: TGTGCCAGCAGCCCGCTCCCAGGGTCCTACAATGAGCAGTTCTTC. The chain has TRBV7-9 and TRBJ2-1, with a tentative D call TRBD1 (5 bases). The CDR3 runs to 15 residues. V shed 5 bases and J shed 1 base, with 12 bases lying between them. The germline V gene has CDR1 SEHNR and CDR2 FQNEAQ (reference sequence).

The gene calls are TRBV27 and TRBJ2-7; D gene unclear. The V and J ends lost 8 bases and 4 bases respectively, with 12 bases between them. The CDR3 spans 12 residues. Germline V gene lookup returns CDR1 MNHEY and CDR2 SMNVEV (reference sequence). The CDR3 DNA follows: TGTGCCAGCGATGCAGTATGGTACGAGCAGTACGTC. It codes for CASDAVWYEQYV.

The CDR3 here is CASRLTGGTEAFF. CDR3 bases: TGTGCCAGCAGGTTGACAGGGGGCACTGAAGCTTTCTTT. This chain connects TRBV5-6 to TRBJ1-1; 9 nucleotides align to TRBD1. The CDR3 is made up of 13 amino acids. Germline lookup yields CDR1 SGHDT and CDR2 YYEEEE. Trimming at V came to 5 bases and at J to 4 bases, leaving 3 bases not matched to a gene.

The chain has TRBV10-3 and TRBJ2-1; weak D call: TRBD2 (5 bases). Germline loops: CDR1 ENHRY, CDR2 SYGVKD. Trimming cost V 1 base and J 0 bases, with 7 bases left between them. The CDR3 covers 15 residues. CDR3 DNA: TGTGCCATCAGTGAGTGGAGGAGCTCCTACAATGAGCAGTTCTTC. It is translated as CAISEWRSSYNEQFF.

This clone rates as medium-sized. The chain employs TRBV25-1 and TRBJ1-3; 7 bases are a match to TRBD1. V shed 6 bases and J 0 bases; nucleotides not matched to a gene: 8. Germline CDR1 reads MGHDK; CDR2 reads SYGVNS. This CDR3 spans 16 amino acids. The CDR3 here is CASRGDRLLSGNTIYF. CDR3 in DNA: TGTGCCAGCAGGGGGGACAGACTTCTCTCTGGAAACACCATATATTTT.

The V call is TRBV14, the J call TRBJ2-1; 9 bases agree with TRBD2. Germline V gene lookup returns CDR1 SGHDN and CDR2 FVKESK. V gave up 7 bases and J gave up 7 bases; unmatched junction bases: 14. This CDR3 has 16 residues. In DNA, the CDR3 is TGTGCCAGCAATTGGGGCGGGAGGGCCGTTTATAATGAGCAGTTCTTC. It encodes CASNWGGRAVYNEQFF.

The chain carries TRBV30 and TRBJ1-2, with D perhaps matching TRBD1 (5 bases). V was clipped by 5 bases and J by 4 bases, with 14 bases between them. Germline CDR1 GTSNPN, CDR2 SVGIG (reference sequence). The CDR3 is 13 amino acids. Here the CDR3 reads CAWGRENGYGYTF. As DNA, the CDR3 is TGTGCCTGGGGCAGGGAAAACGGCTATGGCTACACCTTC.

This chain links TRBV5-4 with TRBJ1-2, with 8 bases lining up with TRBD1. The V gene's germline CDR1 is SGHNT and CDR2 YYREEE (reference sequence). Trimming took 3 bases from V and 7 from J; bases not matched to a gene: 11. The CDR3 extends over 15 amino acids. The CDR3: CASSSPTGERGGYTF. CDR3 nucleotide sequence: TGTGCCAGCAGCTCACCGACAGGGGAGCGGGGTGGCTACACCTTC. The entire variable domain, with the rest obtained from reference TRBV5-4 and TRBJ1-2, is as follows: ETGVTQSPTHLIKTRGQQVTLRCSSQSGHNTVSWYQQALGQGPQFIFQYYREEENGRGNFPPRFSGLQFPNYSSELNVNALELDDSALYLCASSSPTGERGGYTFGSGTRLTVV.